The 7 T cell receptor beta chains listed next were all sequenced from one sample in a study of cytotoxic CD8 clonotypes in ibrutinib-treated CLL. Only in-frame clones appear in the TCRdb table, and some are missing; sequencing was by immunoSEQ multiplex PCR. The sample contains 250,000 to 350,000 clones, 65% to 85% of which appear only once. The material sequenced was PBMCs, taken at disease progression, from a patient treated with ibrutinib. The source of these receptors is a human donor with chronic lymphocytic leukemia.

This clone was seen a few times. The chain recombines TRBV7-9 with TRBJ1-6; D gene ambiguous. Germline V gene data show CDR1 as SEHNR and CDR2 as FQNEAQ (reference sequence). The ends were cut back, 3 bases at V and 7 bases at J, with 19 bases in the middle. The CDR3 extends over 17 amino acids. The CDR3 DNA reads as TGTGCCAGCAGCTTGGCCTCTGGAGGAGATTTGAATTCACCCCTCCACTTT. It translates to CASSLASGGDLNSPLHF.

The rearrangement uses TRBV4-3 and TRBJ2-6; 10 nucleotides line up with TRBD1. This CDR3 has 19 amino acids. The germline V gene encodes CDR1 LGHNA and CDR2 YSLEER. The J segment lost 3 bases and the V segment lost 2 bases, leaving 10 bases of the junction unmatched. CDR3 DNA: TGCGCCAGCAGCCAATACCCGAGACAGGGGGCCCTTGGGGCCAACGTCCTGACTTTC. This encodes CASSQYPRQGALGANVLTF.

This clone appeared a few times. Other DNA sequences of this sample code for an identical CDR3. The chain uses TRBV6-1 and TRBJ2-7, with D unresolved. The CDR3 has 13 amino acids. Germline CDR1 and CDR2: MNHNS and SASEGT. Trimming cost V 2 bases and J 3 bases, with 8 bases left between them. This CDR3 reads CASSELGSYEQYF. Written as DNA, the CDR3 is TGTGCCAGCAGTGAACTGGGAAGCTACGAGCAGTACTTC.

In DNA form, the CDR3 reads TGTGCCAGCAGCTTAACAGGGGTTAATGAAAAACTGTTTTTT. Residues: CASSLTGVNEKLFF. V and J are TRBV7-9 and TRBJ1-4, with TRBD1 matching over 7 bases. The CDR3 totals 14 residues. With 2 bases clipped from V and 4 bases from J, the junction kept 1 base outside the gene matches. Germline loops: CDR1 SEHNR, CDR2 FQNEAQ (reference sequence).

This clone was counted only a few times. The J gene is TRBJ2-2, the V gene TRBV6-5, with TRBD2 identical over 9 bases. Germline trimming cut 8 bases from V and 5 bases from J; bases unmatched to any gene: 9. Germline lookup yields CDR1 MNHEY and CDR2 SVGAGI. The CDR3 is 15 amino acids. CDR3 loop: CASSLSGGATGELFF. The CDR3 DNA follows: TGTGCCAGCTCCCTTAGCGGGGGTGCTACCGGGGAGCTGTTTTTT.

This chain joins TRBV2 and TRBJ2-5; 7 positions match TRBD1. The germline CDR1 and CDR2 sequences are SNHLY and FYNNEI. Trimming cost V 7 bases and J 2 bases; bases outside gene matches: 4. The CDR3 runs to 13 residues. CDR3 coding DNA: TGTGCCAGCATGGGACAGCTACAAGAGACCCAGTACTTC. It yields the protein CASMGQLQETQYF.

In its sample, this clone was seen once. The V call is TRBV23-1, the J call TRBJ2-5, with D tentatively TRBD2 (5 bases). TRBV23-1 is reported as an ORF; its role is uncertain. Trimming took off 2 bases at V and 3 bases at J, with 19 bases between the two ends. The CDR3 length is 17 residues. The CDR3 bases are TGCGCCAGCAGTCAAGGACTGACCCGGGATGATAAAGAGACCCAGTACTTC. It translates to CASSQGLTRDDKETQYF.